This TCR beta chain was sequenced during a study of blood T cell repertoires in COVID-19. In the study overall: There were acute and convalescent COVID-19 samples, and they came from the United States, Italy and Spain. T cells, B-cell-depleted T cells, or PBMCs provided the cDNA or gDNA that served as material.

CDR3 length: 14 residues. Germline loops: CDR1 SGHNT, CDR2 YYREEE (reference sequence). Losses at the gene ends were 3 bases for V and 7 bases for J; bases not matched to a gene: 7. Cohorts were determined from participant-reported clinical history. Individuals in the exposed group had encountered a COVID-19 case within 2 weeks preceding study entry. Produced via immunoSEQ multiplex PCR; TCRdb's table is partial and in-frame only. This table has under 300,000 clones, roughly 85% appearing once. V gene TRBV5-4 combines with J gene TRBJ1-2; 9 bases match TRBD1. This clonotype was obtained from a woman aged 50 to 60 who had been exposed to COVID-19. The sequencing input was PBMCs or T cells enriched from blood (not recorded which). As DNA, the CDR3 is TGTGCCAGCAGCTACCGGGACAGGGTACTTGGCTACACCTTC. It encodes CASSYRDRVLGYTF. Full variable domain (missing parts from reference TRBV5-4 and TRBJ1-2): ETGVTQSPTHLIKTRGQQVTLRCSSQSGHNTVSWYQQALGQGPQFIFQYYREEENGRGNFPPRFSGLQFPNYSSELNVNALELDDSALYLCASSYRDRVLGYTFGSGTRLTVV.